The 17 T cell receptor beta chains reported below all come from one sample, sequenced in a study of OX40 agonist ivuxolimab in advanced cancers. The repertoire was sequenced with immunoSEQ multiplex PCR; TCRdb's copy has only in-frame clones and lacks some. The data contain about 21,000 clones, around 80% of them singletons. The source material was CD4+ or CD8+ T cells sorted from blood, sampled in a trial of the OX40 agonist ivuxolimab. The receptors shown here come from an adult with an advanced solid tumor such as melanoma, head and neck, liver or kidney cancer.

The chain has TRBV9 and TRBJ1-1; possibly TRBD1 for D (6 bases). V lost 1 base to trimming and J lost 6 bases, with 10 bases between them. CDR3 length: 13 residues. Germline V gene data show CDR1 as SGDLS and CDR2 as YYNGEE. The DNA of the CDR3 is TGTGCCAGCAGCGTATCAGGGGTATCTGAAGCTTTCTTT. Amino acid sequence: CASSVSGVSEAFF.

V is TRBV21-1 and J is TRBJ2-5; the table names TRBD2, a call not compared with the DNA. TRBV21-1 is listed as a pseudogene. The CDR3 extends over 14 amino acids. CDR3 in DNA: TGTGCCAGCAAGAAAGAGGAGGGTCGGGAGACCCAGTACTTC. This codes for CASKKEEGRETQYF.

This chain connects TRBV28 to TRBJ1-5; 8 nucleotides agree with TRBD1. The length of the CDR3 is 14 residues. Germline V lookup: CDR1 MDHEN, CDR2 SYDVKM. J was trimmed by 6 bases and V by 5 bases; bases with no gene match: 6. The CDR3: CASSIGQGVQPQHF. Written as DNA, the CDR3 is TGTGCCAGCAGTATAGGACAGGGTGTTCAGCCCCAGCATTTT.

This rearrangement joins TRBV19 to TRBJ1-2; 7 bases map to TRBD1. The CDR3 loop spans 12 amino acids. Germline lookup yields CDR1 LNHDA and CDR2 SQIVND (reference sequence). V lost 2 bases to trimming and J lost 6 bases; unmatched junction nucleotides: 0. CDR3 DNA: TGTGCCAGTAGTATACAGGGGGATGGCTACACCTTC. Translating it yields CASSIQGDGYTF.

The chain has TRBV7-3 and TRBJ2-7, with 8 bases that match TRBD1. The CDR3 is 15 amino acids. The V gene's germline CDR1 is SGHTA and CDR2 FQGTGA. Losses at the gene ends were 4 bases for V and 5 bases for J; bases not matched to a gene: 10. The CDR3 DNA is TGTGCCAGCAGCTCTCGTCCTGGACAGGGAAACGAGCAGTACTTC. This encodes CASSSRPGQGNEQYF.

The chain is built from TRBV27 and TRBJ2-1, with 9 bases matching TRBD1. With V trimmed by 6 bases and J by 10 bases, 4 bases remained unmatched. Germline-derived CDR1 and CDR2 are MNHEY and SMNVEV (reference sequence). The CDR3 is made up of 12 amino acids. The CDR3 reads CASSSQGAEQFF. CDR3 in DNA: TGTGCCAGCAGCTCACAGGGGGCCGAGCAGTTCTTC.

This chain joins TRBV7-6 and TRBJ2-2; TRBD2 is a possible D gene (5 bases). The V end was cut by 6 bases, the J end by 7 bases, with 15 bases between. Per germline, CDR1 SGHVS and CDR2 FNYEAQ. The CDR3 has 14 residues. This chain's CDR3 is CASSITNGGGELFF. The CDR3 DNA reads as TGTGCCAGCAGTATAACTAACGGAGGCGGGGAGCTGTTTTTT.

The genes are TRBV15 and TRBJ1-4; no clear D. The CDR3 covers 13 residues. The ends were cut back, 8 bases at V and 10 bases at J, with 17 bases in the middle. Germline lookup yields CDR1 LNHNV and CDR2 YYDKDF (reference sequence). Here the CDR3 DNA reads TGTGCCACCTCCAGTAGTGGGAACGTAAAACTGTTTTTT. As protein: CATSSSGNVKLFF. The full variable domain, in which reference TRBV15 and TRBJ1-4 provide the parts outside the CDR3, is DAMVIQNPRYQVTQFGKPVTLSCSQTLNHNVMYWYQQKSSQAPKLLFHYYDKDFNNEADTPDNFQSRRPNTSFCFLDIRSPGLGDTAMYLCATSSSGNVKLFFGSGTQLSVL.

The chain has TRBV11-2 and TRBJ2-3, with D perhaps assigned TRBD1 or TRBD2 (6 bases each). V lost 1 base, J lost 13 bases, and 18 bases lay in between. This CDR3 region has 14 residues. Germline CDR1 reads SGHAT; CDR2 reads FQNNGV. CDR3 region: CASSLGVRLGGKYF. Here the CDR3 DNA reads TGTGCCAGCAGCTTAGGAGTAAGGCTCGGGGGCAAGTATTTT.

The chain has TRBV15 and TRBJ1-2; TRBD1 matches 7 bases. V lost 5 bases, J lost 3 bases, and 6 bases stayed unmatched. The CDR3 sequence is 14 residues long. Germline lookup yields CDR1 LNHNV and CDR2 YYDKDF (reference sequence). CDR3 DNA sequence: TGTGCCACCAGCTCAACAGGGGCTGACTATGGCTACACCTTC. This gives the protein CATSSTGADYGYTF. Full variable domain (missing parts from reference TRBV15 and TRBJ1-2): DAMVIQNPRYQVTQFGKPVTLSCSQTLNHNVMYWYQQKSSQAPKLLFHYYDKDFNNEADTPDNFQSRRPNTSFCFLDIRSPGLGDTAMYLCATSSTGADYGYTFGSGTRLTVV.

V gene TRBV27 combines with J gene TRBJ2-3; 7 bases line up with TRBD2. Germline V CDR1 and CDR2: MNHEY, SMNVEV (reference sequence). The CDR3 runs to 14 residues. V lost 8 bases and J lost 3; bases outside the gene matches: 8. CDR3 bases: TGTGCCAGCTGGGGAGCGGGGAGAACAGATACGCAGTATTTT. This sequence encodes CASWGAGRTDTQYF.

A single count supports this clone. CDR3 amino acids: CSARDGTEAFF. In nucleotides, the CDR3 is TGCAGTGCTAGAGACGGCACTGAAGCTTTCTTT. The chain joins TRBV20-1 to TRBJ1-1; D not certain. V was clipped by 0 bases and J by 4 bases, with 3 bases between them. Germline V gene sequence: CDR1 DFQATT, CDR2 SNEGSKA (reference sequence). This CDR3 has 11 residues.

V is TRBV9 and J is TRBJ2-7; a possible D gene is TRBD1 (6 bases). From germline, CDR1 is SGDLS and CDR2 YYNGEE. The CDR3 contains 14 residues. Deletions cut 3 bases from V and 2 bases from J, with 12 bases between. The CDR3 coding sequence is TGTGCCAGCAGCGCCGAGGACAGCCCCTACGAGCAGTACTTC. Translating it yields CASSAEDSPYEQYF.

The chain combines TRBV6-5 with TRBJ2-7; the D gene is possibly TRBD1 (5 bases). Germline CDR1 MNHEY, CDR2 SVGAGI. This CDR3 region has 16 residues. V lost 0 bases to trimming and J lost 1 base, with 13 bases between them. The chain's CDR3 is CASSYSKGRVSYEQYF. The CDR3 nucleotides are TGTGCCAGCAGTTACTCGAAGGGCAGGGTTTCCTACGAGCAGTACTTC.

By share of the sample, this clone is medium-sized. The J gene is TRBJ2-7, the V gene TRBV6-5, with D hard to call. Trimming removed 2 bases at V and 0 bases at J, with 5 bases between. The CDR3 is made up of 13 amino acids. Germline assignment: CDR1 MNHEY and CDR2 SVGAGI. The DNA for the CDR3 is TGTGCCAGCAGTTACGGATTCTCCTACGAGCAGTACTTC. Residues: CASSYGFSYEQYF.

This clone was recorded only once. The identical CDR3 is also encoded by other nucleotide sequences in the sample. The chain carries TRBV9 and TRBJ2-7; 7 bases fit TRBD1. Germline CDR1 SGDLS, CDR2 YYNGEE. The CDR3 is made up of 14 amino acids. Trimming took 4 bases from V and 0 from J; bases not matched to a gene: 4. CDR3 DNA: TGTGCCAGCAGCCCCCGGGACAGCTCCTACGAGCAGTACTTC. The encoded protein is CASSPRDSSYEQYF.

Remarks on this clone: Other DNA sequences in the same sample also yield this CDR3. The rearrangement uses TRBV5-6 and TRBJ2-4; D unresolved. Germline V gene sequence: CDR1 SGHDT, CDR2 YYEEEE. V was cut by 0 bases and J by 8 bases, with 9 bases left in between. There are 13 residues in the CDR3. The CDR3 DNA is TGTGCCAGCAGCTTGGGCGAGATTGACATTCAGTACTTC. This codes for CASSLGEIDIQYF.